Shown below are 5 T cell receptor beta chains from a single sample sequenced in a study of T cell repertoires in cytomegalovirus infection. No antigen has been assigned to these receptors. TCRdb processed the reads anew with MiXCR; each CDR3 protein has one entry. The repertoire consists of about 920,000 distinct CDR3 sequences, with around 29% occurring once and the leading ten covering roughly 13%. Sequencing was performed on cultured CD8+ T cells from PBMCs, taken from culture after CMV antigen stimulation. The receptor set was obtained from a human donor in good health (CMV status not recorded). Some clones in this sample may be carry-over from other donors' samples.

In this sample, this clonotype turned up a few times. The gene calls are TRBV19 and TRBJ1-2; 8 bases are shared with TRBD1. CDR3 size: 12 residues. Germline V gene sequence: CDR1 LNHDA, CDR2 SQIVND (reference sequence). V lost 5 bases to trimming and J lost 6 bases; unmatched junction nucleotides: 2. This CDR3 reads CASSATGDGYTF. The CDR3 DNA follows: TGTGCCAGTAGTGCGACAGGGGATGGCTACACCTTC.

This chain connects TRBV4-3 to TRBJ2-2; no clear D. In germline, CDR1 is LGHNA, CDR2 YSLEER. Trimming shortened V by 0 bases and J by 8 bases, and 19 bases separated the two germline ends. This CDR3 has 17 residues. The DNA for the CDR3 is TGCGCCAGCAGCCAAGATCTGATTATATTGGCACCGGGGGAGCTGTTTTTT. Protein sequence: CASSQDLIILAPGELFF.

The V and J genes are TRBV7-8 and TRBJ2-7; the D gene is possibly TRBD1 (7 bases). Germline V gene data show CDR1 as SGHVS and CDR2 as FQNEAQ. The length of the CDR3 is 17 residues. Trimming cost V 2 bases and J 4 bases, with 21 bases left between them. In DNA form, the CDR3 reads TGTGCCAGCAGCTTAAGTAAAGACAGGACAGGACTATACGAGCAGTACTTC. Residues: CASSLSKDRTGLYEQYF.

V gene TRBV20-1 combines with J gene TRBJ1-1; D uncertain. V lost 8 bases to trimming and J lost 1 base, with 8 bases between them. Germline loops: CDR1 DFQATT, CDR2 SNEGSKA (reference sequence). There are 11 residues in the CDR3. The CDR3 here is CSQEENTEAFF. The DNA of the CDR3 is TGCAGTCAGGAAGAGAACACTGAAGCTTTCTTT.

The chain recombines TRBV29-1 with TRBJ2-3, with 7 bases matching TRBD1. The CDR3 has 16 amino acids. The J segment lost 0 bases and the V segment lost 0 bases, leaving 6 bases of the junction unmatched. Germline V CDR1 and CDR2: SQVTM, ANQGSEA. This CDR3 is CSVEDRDRASTDTQYF. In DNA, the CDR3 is TGCAGCGTTGAAGATCGCGACAGGGCGAGCACAGATACGCAGTATTTT.